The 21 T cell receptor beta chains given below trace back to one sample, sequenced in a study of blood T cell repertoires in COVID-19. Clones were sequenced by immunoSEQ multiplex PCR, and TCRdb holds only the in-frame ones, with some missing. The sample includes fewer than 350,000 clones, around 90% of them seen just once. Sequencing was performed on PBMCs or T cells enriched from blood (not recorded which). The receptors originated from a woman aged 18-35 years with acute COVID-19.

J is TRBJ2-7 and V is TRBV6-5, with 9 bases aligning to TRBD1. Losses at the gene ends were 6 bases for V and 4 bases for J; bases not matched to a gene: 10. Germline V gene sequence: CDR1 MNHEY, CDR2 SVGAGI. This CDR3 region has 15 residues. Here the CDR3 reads CASREGTGIGYEQYF. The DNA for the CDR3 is TGTGCCAGCAGGGAGGGGACAGGGATCGGGTACGAGCAGTACTTC.

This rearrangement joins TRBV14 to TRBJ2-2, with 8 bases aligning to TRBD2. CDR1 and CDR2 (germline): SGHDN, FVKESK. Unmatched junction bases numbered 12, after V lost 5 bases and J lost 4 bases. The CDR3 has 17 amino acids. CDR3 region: CASSRIPPGGSTGELFF. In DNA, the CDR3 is TGTGCCAGCAGCAGGATTCCACCGGGAGGGAGCACCGGGGAGCTGTTTTTT.

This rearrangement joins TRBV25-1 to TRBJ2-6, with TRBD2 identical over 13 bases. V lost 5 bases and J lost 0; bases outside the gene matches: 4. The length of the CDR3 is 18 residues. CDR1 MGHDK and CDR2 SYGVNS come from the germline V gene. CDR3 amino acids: CASSPRLAGGSGANVLTF. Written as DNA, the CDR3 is TGTGCCAGCAGTCCCCGACTAGCGGGAGGCTCTGGGGCCAACGTCCTGACTTTC. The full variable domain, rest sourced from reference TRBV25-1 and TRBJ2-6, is EADIYQTPRYLVIGTGKKITLECSQTMGHDKMYWYQQDPGMELHLIHYSYGVNSTEKGDLSSESTVSRIRTEHFPLTLESARPSHTSQYLCASSPRLAGGSGANVLTFGAGSRLTVL.

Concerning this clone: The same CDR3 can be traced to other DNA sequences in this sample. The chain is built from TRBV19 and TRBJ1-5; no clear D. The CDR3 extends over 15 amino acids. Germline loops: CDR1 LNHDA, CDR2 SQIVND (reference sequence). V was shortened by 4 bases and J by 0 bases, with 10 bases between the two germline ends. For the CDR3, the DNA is TGTGCCAGTAGTAGAGTAGAATATAGCAATCAGCCCCAGCATTTT. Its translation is CASSRVEYSNQPQHF.

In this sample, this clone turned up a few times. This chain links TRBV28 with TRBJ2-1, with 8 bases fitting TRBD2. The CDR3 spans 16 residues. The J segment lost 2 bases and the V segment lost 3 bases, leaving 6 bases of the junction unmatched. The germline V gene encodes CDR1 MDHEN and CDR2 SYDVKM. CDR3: CASSLTGRAPYNEQFF. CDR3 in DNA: TGTGCCAGCAGTTTGACCGGGAGGGCCCCCTACAATGAGCAGTTCTTC.

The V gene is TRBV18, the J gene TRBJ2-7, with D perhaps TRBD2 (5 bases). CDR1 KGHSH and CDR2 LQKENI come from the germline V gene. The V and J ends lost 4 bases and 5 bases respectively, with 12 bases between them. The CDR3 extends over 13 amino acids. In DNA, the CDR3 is TGTGCCAGCTCACTTGGCGGAGGCGACGAGCAGTACTTC. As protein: CASSLGGGDEQYF.

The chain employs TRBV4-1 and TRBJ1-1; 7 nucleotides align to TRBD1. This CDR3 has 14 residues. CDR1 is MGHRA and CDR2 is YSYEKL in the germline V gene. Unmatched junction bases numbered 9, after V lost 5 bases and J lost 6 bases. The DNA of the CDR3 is TGCGCCAGCAGCTATGACAGGGTAAGGGCTGAAGCTTTCTTT. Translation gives CASSYDRVRAEAFF.

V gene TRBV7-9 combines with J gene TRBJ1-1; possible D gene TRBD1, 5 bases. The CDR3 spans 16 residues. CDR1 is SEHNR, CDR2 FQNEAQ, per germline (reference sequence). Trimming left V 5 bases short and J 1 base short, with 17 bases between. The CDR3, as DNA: TGTGCCAGCAGCCCCGCTTGGGGGGGGAGGAACACTGAAGCTTTCTTT. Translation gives CASSPAWGGRNTEAFF.

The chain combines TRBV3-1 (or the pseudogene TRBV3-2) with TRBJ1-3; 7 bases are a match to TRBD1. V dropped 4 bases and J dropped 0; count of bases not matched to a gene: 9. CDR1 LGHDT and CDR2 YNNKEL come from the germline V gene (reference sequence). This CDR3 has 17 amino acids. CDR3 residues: CASSRDLTGFSGNTIYF. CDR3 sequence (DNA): TGTGCCAGCAGCCGAGACTTGACAGGGTTCTCTGGAAACACCATATATTTT.

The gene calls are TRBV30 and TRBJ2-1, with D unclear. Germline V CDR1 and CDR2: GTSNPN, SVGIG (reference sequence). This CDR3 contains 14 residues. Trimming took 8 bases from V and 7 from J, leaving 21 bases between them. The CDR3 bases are TGTGCCGCGGATGGGTTTTTGAGAAATAATGAGCAGTTCTTC. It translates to CAADGFLRNNEQFF.

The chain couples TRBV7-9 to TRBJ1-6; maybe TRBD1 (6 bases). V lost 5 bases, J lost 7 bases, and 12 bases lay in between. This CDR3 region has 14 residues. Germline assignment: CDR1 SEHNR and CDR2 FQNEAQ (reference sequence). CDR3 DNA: TGTGCCAGCAGCAGTCAGGGGCGAAATTCACCCCTCCACTTT. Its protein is CASSSQGRNSPLHF.

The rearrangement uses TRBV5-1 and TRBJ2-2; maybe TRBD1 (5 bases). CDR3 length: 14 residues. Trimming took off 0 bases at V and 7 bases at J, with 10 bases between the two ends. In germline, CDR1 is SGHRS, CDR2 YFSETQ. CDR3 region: CASSLGQFHGELFF. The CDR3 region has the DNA TGCGCCAGCAGCTTGGGACAGTTTCACGGGGAGCTGTTTTTT.

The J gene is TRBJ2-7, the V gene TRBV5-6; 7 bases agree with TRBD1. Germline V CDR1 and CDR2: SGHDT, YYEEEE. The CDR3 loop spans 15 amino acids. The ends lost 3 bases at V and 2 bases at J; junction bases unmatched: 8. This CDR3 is CASSYLTGNPYEQYF. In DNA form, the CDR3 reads TGTGCCAGCAGCTATCTGACAGGGAACCCCTACGAGCAGTACTTC. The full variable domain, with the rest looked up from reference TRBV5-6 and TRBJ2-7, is DAGVTQSPTHLIKTRGQQVTLRCSPKSGHDTVSWYQQALGQGPQFIFQYYEEEERQRGNFPDRFSGHQFPNYSSELNVNALLLGDSALYLCASSYLTGNPYEQYFGPGTRLTVT.

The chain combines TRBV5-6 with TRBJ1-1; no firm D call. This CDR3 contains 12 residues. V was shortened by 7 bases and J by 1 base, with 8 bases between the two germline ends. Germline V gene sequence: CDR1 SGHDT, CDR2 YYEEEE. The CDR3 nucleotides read TGTGCCAGCTATCGACAGAACACTGAAGCTTTCTTT. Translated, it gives CASYRQNTEAFF.

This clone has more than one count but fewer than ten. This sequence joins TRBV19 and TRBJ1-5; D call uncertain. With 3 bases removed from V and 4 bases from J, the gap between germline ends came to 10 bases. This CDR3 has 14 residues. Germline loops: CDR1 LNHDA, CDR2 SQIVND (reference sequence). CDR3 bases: TGTGCCAGTAGTATGAGTTTCGGGAATCAGCCCCAGCATTTT. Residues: CASSMSFGNQPQHF.

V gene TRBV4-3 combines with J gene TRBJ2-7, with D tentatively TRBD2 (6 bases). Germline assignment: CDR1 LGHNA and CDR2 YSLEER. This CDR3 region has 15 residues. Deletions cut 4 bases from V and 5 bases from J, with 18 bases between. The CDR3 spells CASSLSTGDNHEQYF. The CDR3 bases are TGCGCCAGCAGCCTTAGTACGGGGGATAACCACGAGCAGTACTTC.

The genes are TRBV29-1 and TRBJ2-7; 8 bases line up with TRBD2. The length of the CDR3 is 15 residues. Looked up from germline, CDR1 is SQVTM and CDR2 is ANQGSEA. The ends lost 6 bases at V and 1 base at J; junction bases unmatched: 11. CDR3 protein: CSVVPIAGTSYEQYF. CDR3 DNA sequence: TGCAGCGTCGTACCCATAGCGGGAACTTCCTACGAGCAGTACTTC.

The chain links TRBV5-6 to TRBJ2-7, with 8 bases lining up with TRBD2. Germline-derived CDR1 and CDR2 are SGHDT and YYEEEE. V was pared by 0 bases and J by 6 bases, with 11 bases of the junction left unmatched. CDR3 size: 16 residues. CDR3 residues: CASSLATSGWFGEQYF. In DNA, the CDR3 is TGTGCCAGCAGCTTGGCCACTAGCGGTTGGTTTGGCGAGCAGTACTTC.

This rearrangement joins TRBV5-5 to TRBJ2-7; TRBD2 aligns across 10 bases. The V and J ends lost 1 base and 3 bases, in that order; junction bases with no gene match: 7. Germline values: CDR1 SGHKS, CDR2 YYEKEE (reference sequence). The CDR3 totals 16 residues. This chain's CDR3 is CASSLSILAGDYEQYF. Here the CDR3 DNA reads TGTGCCAGCAGCTTGTCTATCCTAGCGGGAGACTACGAGCAGTACTTC.

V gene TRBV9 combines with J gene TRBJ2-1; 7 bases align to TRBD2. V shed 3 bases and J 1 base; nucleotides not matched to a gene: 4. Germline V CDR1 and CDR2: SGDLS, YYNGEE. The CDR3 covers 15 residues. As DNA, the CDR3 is TGTGCCAGCAGCGCAGAGCGGGGATCCTACAATGAGCAGTTCTTC. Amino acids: CASSAERGSYNEQFF.

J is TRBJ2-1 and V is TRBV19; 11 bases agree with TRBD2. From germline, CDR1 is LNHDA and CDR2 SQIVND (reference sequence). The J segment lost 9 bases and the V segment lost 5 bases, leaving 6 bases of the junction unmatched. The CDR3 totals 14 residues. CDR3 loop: CASSALAGVGEQFF. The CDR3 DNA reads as TGTGCCAGTAGTGCACTAGCGGGAGTGGGTGAGCAGTTCTTC.